Sequencing of this T cell receptor (beta chain) was carried out in a study of cytomegalovirus exposure and HLA in healthy donors. General study findings and limits: Later analysis associated a missense DCLRE1C variant with TCR beta V- and J-gene trimming. For most TCR beta V segments, an earlier analysis put the productive rate at about 90% or about 30% of the time.

Note on this clone: Antigen specificity is unknown.

Primers: 60 Vbeta forward and 13 Jbeta reverse. Data came from immunoSEQ multiplex PCR; TCRdb stores just in-frame clones and leaves some out. The sample consists of 200,000 to 250,000 clones, 75% to 80% of them appearing once. Trimming took off 2 bases at V and 4 bases at J, with 8 bases between the two ends. From germline, CDR1 is SGHTA and CDR2 FQGNSA. The CDR3 consists of 14 residues. The sample taken for sequencing was PBMCs. This TCR derives from a man aged 18 to 30 in good health and CMV-seronegative. This chain links TRBV7-2 with TRBJ2-2; tentative D call: TRBD1 (5 bases). In DNA, the CDR3 is TGTGCCAGCAGCTTAAAGGGGTTCACCGGGGAGCTGTTTTTT. It is translated as CASSLKGFTGELFF.